This T cell receptor (beta chain) was identified in a study of CXCR3-negative and CXCR3-positive naive CD8 T cells. General study findings and limits: Naive cells positive for CXCR3 carried more hydrophobic TRB CDR3s than CXCR3-negative ones.

Germline V lookup: CDR1 ENHRY, CDR2 SYGVKD. This CDR3 contains 13 residues. On this clonotype: The antigen remains unidentified.

Researchers prepared the TRB cDNA libraries using 5' RACE with UMI labels. TCRdb reanalyzed the 5' RACE reads, giving one entry per CDR3 protein sequence and no DNA. The sample shows around 160,000 distinct CDR3 sequences, and about 0.27% sits with its ten largest clones. The sequenced sample consisted of naive CXCR3+ CD8+ T cells from blood. Indicated subset: CD45RO-CCR7+CD27+CD95- naive CD8+ T cells expressing CXCR3 (TNR3+). This clonotype originated in a human donor in good health. Some clones in this sample may be carry-over from other donors' samples. This chain uses TRBV10-3 with TRBJ2-1; TCRdb calls TRBD1, which cannot be checked without DNA. CDR3 in amino acids: CAINQGMGDEQFF.